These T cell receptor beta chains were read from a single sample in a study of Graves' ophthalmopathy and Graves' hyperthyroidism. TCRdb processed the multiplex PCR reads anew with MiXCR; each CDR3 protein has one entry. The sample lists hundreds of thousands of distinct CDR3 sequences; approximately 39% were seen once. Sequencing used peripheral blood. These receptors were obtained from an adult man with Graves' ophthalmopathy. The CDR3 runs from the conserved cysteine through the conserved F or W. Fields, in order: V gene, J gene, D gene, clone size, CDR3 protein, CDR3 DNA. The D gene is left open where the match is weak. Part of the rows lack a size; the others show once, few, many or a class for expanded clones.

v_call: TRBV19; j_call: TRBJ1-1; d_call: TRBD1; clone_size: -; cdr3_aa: CASSIQQGAGAEAFF; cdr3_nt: TGTGCCAGTAGTATTCAACAGGGGGCAGGCGCTGAAGCTTTCTTT
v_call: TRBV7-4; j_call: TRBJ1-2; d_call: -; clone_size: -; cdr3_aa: CASSLSVAGGTNTF; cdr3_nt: -
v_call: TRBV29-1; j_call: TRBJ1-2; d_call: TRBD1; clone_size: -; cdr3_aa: CSVRRQGAGGYTF; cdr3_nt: TGCAGCGTCCGCCGACAGGGGGCCGGTGGCTACACCTTC
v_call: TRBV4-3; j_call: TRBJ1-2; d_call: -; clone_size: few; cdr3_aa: CASSQESQGVSYTF; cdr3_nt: TGCGCCAGCAGCCAAGAGTCACAGGGCGTAAGCTACACCTTC
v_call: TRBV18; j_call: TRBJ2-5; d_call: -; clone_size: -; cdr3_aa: CASSPPRVRETQYF; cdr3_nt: TGTGCCAGCTCACCACCGCGAGTAAGGGAGACCCAGTACTTC
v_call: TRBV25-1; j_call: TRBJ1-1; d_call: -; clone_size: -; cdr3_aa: CASSTARWARDTEAFF; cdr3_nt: TGTGCCAGCTCGACAGCTAGGTGGGCTAGAGACACTGAAGCTTTCTTT
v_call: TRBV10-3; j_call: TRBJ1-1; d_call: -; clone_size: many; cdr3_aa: CAITREENTEAFF; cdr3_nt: TGTGCCATCACCCGGGAGGAAAACACTGAAGCTTTCTTT
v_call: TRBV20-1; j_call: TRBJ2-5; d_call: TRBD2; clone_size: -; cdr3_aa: CSARTGGPQETQYF; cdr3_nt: TGCAGTGCTAGAACGGGAGGGCCTCAAGAGACCCAGTACTTC
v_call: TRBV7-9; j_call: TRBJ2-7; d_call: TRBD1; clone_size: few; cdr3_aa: CASSLRRPGQGAREQYF; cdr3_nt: TGTGCCAGCAGCCTGCGAAGACCGGGACAGGGGGCGCGGGAGCAGTACTTC
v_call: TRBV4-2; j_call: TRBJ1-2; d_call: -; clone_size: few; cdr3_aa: CASSHPTVNYGYTF; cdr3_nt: TGTGCCAGCAGCCACCCGACAGTTAACTATGGCTACACCTTC
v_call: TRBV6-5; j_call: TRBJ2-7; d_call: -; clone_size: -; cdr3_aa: CASSDIFAAYEQYF; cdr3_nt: TGTGCCAGCAGTGACATCTTTGCAGCATACGAGCAGTACTTC
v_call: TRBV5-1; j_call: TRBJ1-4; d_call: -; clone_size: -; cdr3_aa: CASSFDIAANEKLFF; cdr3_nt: TGCGCCAGCAGCTTCGACATAGCAGCTAATGAAAAACTGTTTTTT
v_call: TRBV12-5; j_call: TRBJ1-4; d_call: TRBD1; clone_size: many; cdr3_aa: CASGTGTANEKLFF; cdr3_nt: TGTGCTAGTGGCACCGGGACAGCTAATGAAAAACTGTTTTTT
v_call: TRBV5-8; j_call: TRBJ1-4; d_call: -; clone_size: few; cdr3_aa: CATPDPATNEKLFF; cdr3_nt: TGTGCCACTCCCGATCCCGCAACTAATGAAAAACTGTTTTTT
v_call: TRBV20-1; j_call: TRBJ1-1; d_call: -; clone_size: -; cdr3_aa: CSARDRITGNTNEAFF; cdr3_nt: TGCAGTGCTAGAGACCGAATAACGGGGAACACGAATGAAGCTTTCTTT
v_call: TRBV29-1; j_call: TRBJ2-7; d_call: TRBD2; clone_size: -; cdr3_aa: CSVNSGSRNEQYF; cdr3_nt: TGCAGCGTGAATAGCGGGAGCCGGAATGAGCAGTACTTC
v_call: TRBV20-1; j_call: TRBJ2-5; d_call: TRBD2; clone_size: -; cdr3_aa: CSARDREGGPGLAQYF; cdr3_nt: TGCAGTGCTAGAGATCGGGAGGGAGGGCCTGGTTTGGCCCAGTACTTC
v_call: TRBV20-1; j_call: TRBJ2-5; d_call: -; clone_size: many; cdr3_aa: CSATRTPKETQYF; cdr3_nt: TGCAGTGCTACCCGGACACCGAAAGAGACCCAGTACTTC
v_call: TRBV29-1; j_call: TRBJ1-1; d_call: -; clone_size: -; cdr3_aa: CSTWGQGRGNTEAFF; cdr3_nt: TGCAGCACCTGGGGGCAGGGAAGAGGGAACACTGAAGCTTTCTTT
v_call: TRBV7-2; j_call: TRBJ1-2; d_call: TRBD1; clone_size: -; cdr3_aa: CASTSGTGFGYTF; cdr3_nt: TGTGCCAGCACCTCCGGGACAGGGTTTGGCTACACCTTC
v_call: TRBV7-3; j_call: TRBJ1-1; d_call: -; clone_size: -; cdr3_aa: CASSLTGAGAGANTEAFF; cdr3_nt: TGTGCCAGCAGCTTAACGGGGGCAGGGGCTGGGGCCAACACTGAAGCTTTCTTT
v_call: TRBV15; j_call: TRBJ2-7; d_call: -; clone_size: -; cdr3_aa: CATSRDRQIPYEQYF; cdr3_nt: TGTGCCACCAGCAGAGATCGACAGATACCCTACGAGCAGTACTTC
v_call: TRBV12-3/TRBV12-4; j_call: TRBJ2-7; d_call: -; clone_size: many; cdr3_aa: CASSTGLEQYF; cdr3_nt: TGTGCCAGCAGCACAGGGTTGGAGCAGTACTTC
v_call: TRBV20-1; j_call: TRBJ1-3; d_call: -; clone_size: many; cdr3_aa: CSARVSGAGNTIYF; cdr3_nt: TGCAGTGCTAGAGTTTCAGGGGCTGGAAACACCATATATTTT
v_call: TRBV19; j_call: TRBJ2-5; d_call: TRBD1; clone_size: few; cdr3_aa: CASSRTRTGGLETQYF; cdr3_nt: TGTGCCAGTAGTAGAACTCGGACAGGGGGCTTAGAGACCCAGTACTTC
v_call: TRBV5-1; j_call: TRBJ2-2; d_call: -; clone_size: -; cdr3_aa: CASSFSPTEPNTGELFF; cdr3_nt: TGCGCCAGCAGCTTCTCTCCGACGGAGCCGAACACCGGGGAGCTGTTTTTT
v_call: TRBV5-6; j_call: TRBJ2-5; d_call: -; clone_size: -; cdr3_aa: CASSSEGKYQETQYF; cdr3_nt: TGTGCCAGCAGCTCGGAGGGCAAATACCAAGAGACCCAGTACTTC
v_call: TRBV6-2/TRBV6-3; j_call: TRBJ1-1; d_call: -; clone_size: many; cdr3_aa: CASRTGPEAFF; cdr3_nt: TGTGCCAGCAGAACAGGGCCTGAAGCTTTCTTT
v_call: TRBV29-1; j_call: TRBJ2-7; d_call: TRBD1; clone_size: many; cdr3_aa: CSVGTDSYEQYF; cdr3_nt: TGCAGCGTAGGGACAGACTCCTACGAGCAGTACTTC
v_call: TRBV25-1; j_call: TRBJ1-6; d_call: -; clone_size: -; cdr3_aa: CASSGYLGGSYNSPLHF; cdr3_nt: TGTGCCAGCAGTGGTTACCTAGGCGGCTCCTATAATTCACCCCTCCACTTT
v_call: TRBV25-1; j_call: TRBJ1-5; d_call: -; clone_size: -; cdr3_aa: CARSSRTDSNQPQHF; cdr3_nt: TGTGCTAGGTCGAGTAGGACAGATAGCAATCAGCCCCAGCATTTT
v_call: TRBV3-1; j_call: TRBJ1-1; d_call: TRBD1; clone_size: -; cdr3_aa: CASSQGQEAFF; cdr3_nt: TGTGCCAGCAGCCAGGGACAGGAAGCTTTCTTT
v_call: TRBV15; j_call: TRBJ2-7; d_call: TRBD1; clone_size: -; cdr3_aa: CATSTIDRGYEQYF; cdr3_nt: TGTGCCACCAGCACGATCGACAGGGGCTACGAGCAGTACTTC
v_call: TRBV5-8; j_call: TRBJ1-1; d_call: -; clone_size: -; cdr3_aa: CASSLGGLLLNTEAFF; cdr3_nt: TGTGCCAGCAGCTTGGGTGGTTTGCTTCTAAACACTGAAGCTTTCTTT
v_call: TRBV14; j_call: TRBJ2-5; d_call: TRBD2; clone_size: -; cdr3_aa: CASSQGGLLQETQYF; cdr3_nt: TGTGCCAGCAGCCAAGGGGGACTACTGCAAGAGACCCAGTACTTC
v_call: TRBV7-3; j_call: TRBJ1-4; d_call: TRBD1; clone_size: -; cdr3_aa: CASSQGGGNTEKLFF; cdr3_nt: TGTGCCAGCAGCCAGGGGGGAGGGAACACTGAAAAACTGTTTTTT
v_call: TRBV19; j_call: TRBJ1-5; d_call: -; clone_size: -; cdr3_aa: CASSSQGDNQPQHF; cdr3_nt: TGTGCCAGCTCGTCACAGGGAGACAATCAGCCCCAGCATTTT
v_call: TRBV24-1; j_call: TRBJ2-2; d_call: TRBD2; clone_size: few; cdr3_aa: CATSDFNLAGRTGELFF; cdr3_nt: TGTGCCACCAGTGATTTTAATCTAGCGGGACGGACCGGGGAGCTGTTTTTT
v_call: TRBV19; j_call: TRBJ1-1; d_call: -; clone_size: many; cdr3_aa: CASSRGEGTEAFF; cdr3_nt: TGTGCCAGTAGTCGCGGGGAGGGCACTGAAGCTTTCTTT
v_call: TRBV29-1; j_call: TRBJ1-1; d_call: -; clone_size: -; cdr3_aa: CSQMNRAMNTEAFF; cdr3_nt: TGCAGCCAGATGAACAGGGCTATGAACACTGAAGCTTTCTTT
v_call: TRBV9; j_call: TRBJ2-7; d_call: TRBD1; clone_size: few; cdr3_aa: CASSKGGQGAYEQYF; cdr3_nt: TGTGCCAGCAGCAAGGGGGGACAGGGGGCCTACGAGCAGTACTTC
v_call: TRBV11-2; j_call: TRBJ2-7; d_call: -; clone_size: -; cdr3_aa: CASSLLRMENEQYF; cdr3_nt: TGTGCCAGCAGCTTACTAAGGATGGAAAACGAGCAGTACTTC
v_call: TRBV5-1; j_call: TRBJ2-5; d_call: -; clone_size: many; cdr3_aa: CASSVGRTDQETQYF; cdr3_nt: TGCGCCAGCAGCGTAGGACGGACGGACCAAGAGACCCAGTACTTC
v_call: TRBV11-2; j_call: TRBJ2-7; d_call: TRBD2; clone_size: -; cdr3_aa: CASSPGVGLAAYEQYF; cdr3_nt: TGTGCCAGCAGCCCAGGGGTGGGACTAGCGGCCTACGAGCAGTACTTC
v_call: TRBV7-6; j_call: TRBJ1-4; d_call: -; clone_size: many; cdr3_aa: CASSPYPSGGNLFF; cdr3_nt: TGTGCCAGCAGCCCCTACCCATCTGGAGGGAACCTGTTTTTT
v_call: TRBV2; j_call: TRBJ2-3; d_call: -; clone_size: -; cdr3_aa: CASSLRGAHTDTQYF; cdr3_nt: TGTGCCAGCAGCTTAAGAGGAGCCCACACAGATACGCAGTATTTT
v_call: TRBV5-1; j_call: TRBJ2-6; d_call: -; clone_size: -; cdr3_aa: CASTPGLTF; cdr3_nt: TGCGCCAGCACCCCCGGCCTGACTTTC
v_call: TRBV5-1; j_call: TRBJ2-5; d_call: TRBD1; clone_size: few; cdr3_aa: CASSRLGQQQETQYF; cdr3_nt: TGCGCCAGCAGCCGCCTGGGACAGCAACAAGAGACCCAGTACTTC
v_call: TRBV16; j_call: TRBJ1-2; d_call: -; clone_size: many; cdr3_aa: CASSQGRPYGYTF; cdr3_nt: TGTGCCAGCAGCCAAGGTCGCCCCTATGGCTACACCTTC
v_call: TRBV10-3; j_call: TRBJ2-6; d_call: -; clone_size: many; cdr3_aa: CAKTNSGANVLTF; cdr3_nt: TGTGCCAAAACGAACTCTGGGGCCAACGTCCTGACTTTC
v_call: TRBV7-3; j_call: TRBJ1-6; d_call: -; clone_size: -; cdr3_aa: CASSHHSVRSPLHF; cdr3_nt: TGTGCCAGCAGCCACCACAGCGTTCGGTCACCCCTCCACTTT
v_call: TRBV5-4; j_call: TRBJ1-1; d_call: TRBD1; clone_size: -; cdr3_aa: CASSSYGQANTEAFF; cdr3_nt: TGTGCCAGCAGCTCCTACGGACAGGCGAACACTGAAGCTTTCTTT
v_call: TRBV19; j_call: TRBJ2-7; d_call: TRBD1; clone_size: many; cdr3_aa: CASSLDGDRGYNEQYF; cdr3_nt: TGTGCCAGTAGCCTTGATGGGGACAGGGGGTACAACGAGCAGTACTTC
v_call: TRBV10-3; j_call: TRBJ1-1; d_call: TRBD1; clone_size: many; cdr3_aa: CAISESMIGQGRNTEAFF; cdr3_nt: TGTGCCATCAGTGAGTCGATGATCGGACAGGGGAGGAACACTGAAGCTTTCTTT
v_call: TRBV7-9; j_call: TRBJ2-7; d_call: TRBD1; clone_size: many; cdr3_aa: CASSPGQGIDEQYF; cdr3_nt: TGTGCCAGCAGCCCGGGACAGGGGATTGACGAGCAGTACTTC
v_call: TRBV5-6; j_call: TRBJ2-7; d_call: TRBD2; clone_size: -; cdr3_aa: CASSFGGRWYEQYF; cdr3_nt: TGTGCCAGCAGCTTTGGCGGGAGGTGGTACGAGCAGTACTTC
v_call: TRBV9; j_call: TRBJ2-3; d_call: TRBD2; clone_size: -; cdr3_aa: CASSAAGTSRDTQYF; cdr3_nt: TGTGCCAGCAGCGCAGCCGGGACTAGCAGAGATACGCAGTATTTT
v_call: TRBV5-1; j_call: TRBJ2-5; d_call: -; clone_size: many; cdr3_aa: CASSSPDLQETQYF; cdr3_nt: TGCGCCAGCAGCTCGCCGGATCTCCAAGAGACCCAGTACTTC
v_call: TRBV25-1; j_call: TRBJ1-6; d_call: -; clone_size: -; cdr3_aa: CAWSVLGGYNSPLHF; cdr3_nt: TGTGCCTGGAGTGTACTCGGGGGCTATAATTCACCCCTCCACTTT